This entry lists 28 T cell receptor beta chains sequenced from one sample in a study of post-analysis software for immune sequencing data. Points from the study as a whole: Patients carried five TRBV segments more frequently than controls did, and TRBV5-6, TRBV5-1 and TRBV20-1 were among them.

Antigens of these TCRs are unknown. Libraries were made from TCR beta cDNA, and they carried unique molecular identifiers. MiXCR was run by TCRdb on the PCR reads, yielding one entry per CDR3 protein. The sample lists roughly 650,000 distinct CDR3 sequences, approximately 60% seen once, with around 11% in the top ten. Sequencing was done on a sample of blood. The source of these receptors is a girl aged 2-9 years with multiple sclerosis.

The chain combines TRBV12-3 or TRBV12-4 with TRBJ2-1, with a weak D call TRBD2 (5 bases). This CDR3 region has 13 residues. The V end lost 7 bases, the J end lost 9 bases, and 16 bases lay between the germline ends. The CDR3 loop reads CASTPGSVGEQFF. In DNA form, the CDR3 reads TGTGCCAGCACCCCGGGGTCGGTGGGTGAGCAGTTCTTC.

The genes are TRBV6-5 and TRBJ2-1; 8 nucleotides match TRBD2. This CDR3 comprises 13 residues. V lost 4 bases, J lost 13 bases, and 9 bases stayed unmatched. Germline CDR1 reads MNHEY; CDR2 reads SVGAGI. For the CDR3, the DNA is TGTGCCAGCAGTTCCCTTTCCGGGACTAGTCAGTTCTTC. This gives the protein CASSSLSGTSQFF.

This clonotype was counted between two and nine times. The chain joins TRBV6-5 to TRBJ2-1; D remains ambiguous. The V gene's germline CDR1 is MNHEY and CDR2 SVGAGI. CDR3 length: 13 residues. Trimming removed 4 bases at V and 8 bases at J, with 12 bases between. This CDR3 reads CASSFGRRYEQFF. CDR3 sequence (DNA): TGTGCCAGCAGTTTCGGCAGGCGCTATGAGCAGTTCTTC.

This clonotype occurred a few times. The J gene is TRBJ2-7, the V gene TRBV20-1; 9 positions match TRBD1. The J segment lost 2 bases and the V segment lost 6 bases, leaving 5 bases of the junction unmatched. This CDR3 region has 13 residues. CDR1 DFQATT and CDR2 SNEGSKA come from the germline V gene (reference sequence). The CDR3 nucleotides read TGCAGTGCGGCGGACAGGGGCGCCTACGAGCAGTACTTC. Encoded protein: CSAADRGAYEQYF.

The gene calls are TRBV7-2 and TRBJ1-2; no definite D call. CDR3 length equals 16 residues. Trimming stripped 3 bases from V and 4 bases from J, with 18 bases between. CDR1 and CDR2 (germline): SGHTA, FQGNSA. This CDR3 reads CASSFSASEASYGYTF. The DNA for the CDR3 is TGTGCCAGCAGCTTTTCGGCCTCAGAAGCCTCCTATGGCTACACCTTC.

The chain links TRBV5-1 to TRBJ2-4; D might be TRBD1 (6 bases). In germline, CDR1 is SGHRS, CDR2 YFSETQ. V was clipped by 7 bases and J by 16 bases, with 24 bases between them. This CDR3 has 13 amino acids. The chain's CDR3 is CASRSKTGSPHYF. The CDR3 DNA follows: TGCGCCAGCCGATCAAAGACAGGATCTCCTCACTACTTC.

This rearrangement joins TRBV5-1 to TRBJ2-3; no clear D. CDR1 SGHRS and CDR2 YFSETQ come from the germline V gene. The CDR3 has 14 residues. The V and J ends lost 0 bases and 2 bases respectively, with 7 bases between them. In DNA form, the CDR3 reads TGCGCCAGCAGCTTGGGACGGGTCACAGATACGCAGTATTTT. This translates into CASSLGRVTDTQYF.

The chain couples TRBV29-1 to TRBJ2-1; the match to TRBD2 covers 14 bases. CDR3 size: 16 residues. Per the germline V gene, CDR1 is SQVTM and CDR2 is ANQGSEA. The trim removed 1 base at V and 6 bases at J, leaving 5 bases unmatched. The CDR3 coding sequence is TGCAGCGTTGAAGGAACGACTAGCGGGAGGGGCAATGAGCAGTTCTTC. Encoded protein: CSVEGTTSGRGNEQFF.

The chain carries TRBV30 and TRBJ1-2; D not resolved. The germline V and J ends were trimmed by 2 bases and 5 bases, with 21 bases remaining between them. The CDR3 contains 16 residues. Per germline, CDR1 GTSNPN and CDR2 SVGIG (reference sequence). The CDR3 DNA reads as TGTGCCTGGAGTCAGGTCCTGCTGCCCCACTTGTATGGCTACACCTTC. Translation: CAWSQVLLPHLYGYTF.

The rearrangement links TRBV3-1 to TRBJ2-1; weak D call: TRBD1 (7 bases). The CDR3 length is 15 residues. V gave up 0 bases and J gave up 6 bases, with 12 bases separating them. From germline, CDR1 is LGHDT and CDR2 YNNKEL (reference sequence). Here the CDR3 DNA reads TGTGCCAGCAGCCAAGACCTCAGGGGGGTCAATGAGCAGTTCTTC. Amino acid sequence: CASSQDLRGVNEQFF.

This clonotype was seen only a few times. The chain is built from TRBV6-5 and TRBJ2-7, with D hard to call. V lost 2 bases and J lost 6, with 5 bases in between. The germline V gene encodes CDR1 MNHEY and CDR2 SVGAGI. CDR3 length equals 11 residues. The CDR3 spells CASSYGSEQYF. DNA of the CDR3: TGTGCCAGCAGTTACGGTAGCGAGCAGTACTTC.

The chain couples TRBV12-3 or TRBV12-4 to TRBJ1-2, with D possibly matching TRBD1 (6 bases). This CDR3 spans 12 amino acids. V shed 7 bases and J shed 8 bases, with 14 bases lying between them. The CDR3: CASNLGGLGYTF. CDR3 sequence (DNA): TGTGCCAGCAACTTGGGGGGCCTCGGCTACACCTTC.

This clonotype was seen just once. The chain uses TRBV10-3 and TRBJ2-1; 15 bases fit TRBD2. The germline V gene has CDR1 ENHRY and CDR2 SYGVKD. The length of the CDR3 is 16 residues. The J segment lost 7 bases and the V segment lost 4 bases, leaving 5 bases of the junction unmatched. The CDR3 region is CAISAPGLAGGNEQFF. CDR3 DNA sequence: TGTGCCATCAGTGCACCCGGACTAGCGGGAGGGAATGAGCAGTTCTTC.

The gene calls are TRBV7-9 and TRBJ2-4; TRBD1 matches at 8 bases. Germline V lookup: CDR1 SEHNR, CDR2 FQNEAQ (reference sequence). Trimming cost V 5 bases and J 15 bases; bases outside gene matches: 9. CDR3 length equals 12 residues. CDR3 residues: CASSTNTGQGYF. CDR3 sequence (DNA): TGTGCCAGCAGCACCAACACCGGACAGGGGTACTTC.

This clonotype was recorded a few times. The chain couples TRBV7-3 to TRBJ2-1, with 13 bases matching TRBD2. CDR1 and CDR2 from the germline V gene are SGHTA and FQGTGA. V was pared by 5 bases and J by 3 bases, with 4 bases of the junction left unmatched. The CDR3 is made up of 16 amino acids. The CDR3 sequence is CASSAGTSGNYNEQFF. In DNA form, the CDR3 reads TGTGCCAGCAGCGCCGGGACTAGCGGGAACTACAATGAGCAGTTCTTC.

The CDR3 nucleotides read TGTGCCAGCAGTTTCGGGGTTACTGAAGCTTTCTTT. Translating it yields CASSFGVTEAFF. This sequence joins TRBV12-3 or TRBV12-4 and TRBJ1-1; D unclear. CDR3 length: 12 amino acids. V was trimmed by 3 bases and J by 5 bases, leaving 7 bases between them.

The chain uses TRBV20-1 and TRBJ2-1; D ambiguous. Between the trimmed V and J ends, which lost 3 bases and 0 bases, there was a span of 9 bases. Germline CDR1 DFQATT, CDR2 SNEGSKA (reference sequence). The CDR3 runs to 14 residues. The CDR3 protein is CSARMWDSYNEQFF. CDR3 in DNA: TGCAGTGCTAGGATGTGGGACTCCTACAATGAGCAGTTCTTC.

This chain links TRBV29-1 with TRBJ1-4; 8 nucleotides match TRBD1. The V and J ends lost 4 bases and 8 bases, in that order; junction bases with no gene match: 6. In germline, CDR1 is SQVTM, CDR2 ANQGSEA. The CDR3 extends over 13 amino acids. Here the CDR3 reads CSVAGQGGEKLFF. For the CDR3, the DNA is TGCAGCGTTGCTGGACAGGGAGGGGAAAAACTGTTTTTT.

This sequence joins TRBV7-2 and TRBJ2-6; D is unresolved. The CDR3 is 20 amino acids. V was cut by 2 bases and J by 1 base, with 21 bases left in between. The V gene's germline CDR1 is SGHTA and CDR2 FQGNSA. In nucleotides, the CDR3 is TGTGCCAGCAGCTTACAGTTTACAGCAGAAAGCTTTTCTGGGGCCAACGTCCTGACTTTC. The encoded protein is CASSLQFTAESFSGANVLTF.

This clonotype was seen just once. The rearrangement links TRBV20-1 to TRBJ2-3, with 7 bases that match TRBD2. This CDR3 is built from 15 residues. The junction had 13 bases not matched to a gene; V was cut back by 7 bases and J by 3 bases. Germline assignment: CDR1 DFQATT and CDR2 SNEGSKA (reference sequence). The CDR3 DNA is TGCAGTGTTTCCGAGTGGGAGGGACTAACAGATACGCAGTATTTT. Its translation: CSVSEWEGLTDTQYF.

The chain is built from TRBV13 and TRBJ2-1, with 7 bases fitting TRBD2. After removal of 8 bases from V and 4 bases from J, the junction contained 11 bases not matched to a gene. The germline V gene has CDR1 PRHDT and CDR2 FYEKMQ (reference sequence). The CDR3 length is 15 residues. In DNA, the CDR3 is TGTGCCAGCTATAGCCGCGGGGGAGGGTACAATGAGCAGTTCTTC. Amino acid sequence: CASYSRGGGYNEQFF. The whole variable domain, remainder taken from reference TRBV13 and TRBJ2-1, is AAGVIQSPRHLIKEKRETATLKCYPIPRHDTVYWYQQGPGQDPQFLISFYEKMQSDKGSIPDRFSAQQFSDYHSELNMSSLELGDSALYFCASYSRGGGYNEQFFGPGTRLTVL.

This sequence joins TRBV5-1 and TRBJ2-3, with D perhaps TRBD2 (6 bases). V shed 4 bases and J shed 6 bases, with 21 bases lying between them. The CDR3 is made up of 16 amino acids. CDR1 is SGHRS, CDR2 YFSETQ, per germline. The chain's CDR3 is CASSIPGLGTGDTQYF. DNA for the CDR3: TGCGCCAGCAGCATTCCGGGACTGGGGACCGGGGATACGCAGTATTTT.

In DNA form, the CDR3 reads TGTGCCAGCAGCCCAACCCGGCGCCCCTTAGGCGGTGGCTACACCTTC. Amino acid sequence: CASSPTRRPLGGGYTF. The chain recombines TRBV3-1 with TRBJ1-2; D unresolved. CDR1 and CDR2 from the germline V gene are LGHDT and YNNKEL (reference sequence). Between the trimmed V and J ends, which lost 4 bases and 7 bases, there was a span of 22 bases. This CDR3 has 16 amino acids.

V is TRBV4-1 and J is TRBJ1-2, with TRBD1 identical over 8 bases. CDR3 size: 16 residues. Unmatched junction bases numbered 9, after V lost 0 bases and J lost 6 bases. The germline V gene encodes CDR1 MGHRA and CDR2 YSYEKL. CDR3 nucleotide sequence: TGCGCCAGCAGCCAAGATTGGACGCAGGGGGCGGATGGCTACACCTTC. It translates to CASSQDWTQGADGYTF.

V and J are TRBV7-6 and TRBJ2-7, with D tentatively TRBD2 (6 bases). The CDR3 runs 15 residues. Per germline, CDR1 SGHVS and CDR2 FNYEAQ. The ends were cut back, 0 bases at V and 4 bases at J, with 13 bases in the middle. CDR3 DNA: TGTGCCAGCAGCTTAGCTGCGGGGACTTATTACGAGCAGTACTTC. Protein product: CASSLAAGTYYEQYF.

The J gene is TRBJ2-5, the V gene TRBV30; tentatively, D is TRBD2 (7 bases). Germline CDR1 reads GTSNPN; CDR2 reads SVGIG (reference sequence). This CDR3 has 14 amino acids. The germline V and J ends were trimmed by 4 bases and 5 bases, with 17 bases remaining between them. The CDR3 is CAWKKVAGAETQYF. The CDR3 DNA is TGTGCCTGGAAAAAGGTTGCGGGGGCCGAGACCCAGTACTTC.

The chain recombines TRBV12-3 or TRBV12-4 with TRBJ1-1; no clear D. The CDR3 covers 12 residues. The ends were cut back, 3 bases at V and 8 bases at J, with 10 bases in the middle. The CDR3 is CASSFSAEEAFF. The DNA of the CDR3 is TGTGCCAGCAGTTTCTCGGCAGAAGAAGCTTTCTTT.

This chain connects TRBV5-1 to TRBJ2-5; the match to TRBD2 covers 9 bases. The CDR3 consists of 15 residues. The ends lost 0 bases at V and 5 bases at J; junction bases unmatched: 5. Germline loops: CDR1 SGHRS, CDR2 YFSETQ. The CDR3 nucleotides read TGCGCCAGCAGCTTGGGCGGGGGGGCCGCGGAGACCCAGTACTTC. Translating gives CASSLGGGAAETQYF.